Listed here are 7 T cell receptor beta chains from one sample, sequenced in a study of spatial heterogeneity in lung cancer. In TCRdb, the 5' RACE reads were re-called with MiXCR into one record per CDR3 protein. The table records approximately 52,000 distinct CDR3 sequences, about 5.8% of them present only once. Time point described: sample taken at primary tumor resection. Sequences were derived from PBMCs, sampled at surgery. Receptor source: a male donor with early-stage non-small cell lung cancer.

As for this clonotype: This sequence may be a read error, since a much larger clone differs from it by one base. The DNA is left out, because the CDR3 cannot be placed on it with certainty; the CDR3 is given as TCRdb lists it. The genes are TRBV3-1 and TRBJ2-7; the table's D call TRBD1 went unverified against the DNA. Per the germline V gene, CDR1 is LGHDT and CDR2 is YNNKEL (reference sequence). Termini included, the CDR3 measures 15 amino acids. The CDR3 spells CVSSQGVGQGSRKYF.

This clonotype showed up many times. This chain links TRBV27 with TRBJ2-2; D tentatively fits TRBD1 or TRBD2 (5 bases each). CDR1 is MNHEY, CDR2 SMNVEV, per germline (reference sequence). V lost 5 bases, J lost 6 bases, and 13 bases lay in between. The CDR3 length is 14 residues. Here the CDR3 reads CASSGRDGSGELFF. The CDR3 coding sequence is TGTGCCAGCAGTGGACGGGACGGGTCCGGGGAGCTGTTTTTT.

The genes are TRBV2 and TRBJ2-7, with no clear D. CDR1 is SNHLY and CDR2 is FYNNEI in the germline V gene. V was cut by 6 bases and J by 6 bases, with 9 bases left in between. The CDR3 runs 11 residues. This CDR3 reads CASSAVGEQYF. In DNA form, the CDR3 reads TGTGCCAGCAGCGCTGTTGGCGAGCAGTACTTC. Complete variable domain (other parts from reference TRBV2 and TRBJ2-7): EPEVTQTPSHQVTQMGQEVILRCVPISNHLYFYWYRQILGQKVEFLVSFYNNEISEKSEIFDDQFSVERPDGSNFTLKIRSTKLEDSAMYFCASSAVGEQYFGPGTRLTVT.

The chain is built from TRBV2 and TRBJ1-1; D is undetermined. V dropped 3 bases and J dropped 3 bases, with 8 bases sitting between them. The germline V gene has CDR1 SNHLY and CDR2 FYNNEI. This CDR3 region has 13 residues. The CDR3 sequence is CASSDRRHTEAFF. The CDR3 DNA reads as TGTGCCAGCAGTGACCGACGGCACACTGAAGCTTTCTTT.

This clonotype was seen at least ten times. The gene calls are TRBV19 and TRBJ2-3; TRBD2 aligns across 11 bases. CDR1 LNHDA and CDR2 SQIVND come from the germline V gene (reference sequence). This CDR3 comprises 18 residues. V shed 7 bases and J 0 bases; nucleotides not matched to a gene: 12. The CDR3 here is CASMGRLAGPISTDTQYF. Written as DNA, the CDR3 is TGTGCCAGTATGGGCCGACTAGCGGGACCCATTAGCACAGATACGCAGTATTTT.

This clonotype has ten or more counts. The rearrangement uses TRBV29-1 and TRBJ2-3; 10 bases line up with TRBD2. The CDR3 loop spans 12 amino acids. Germline V gene sequence: CDR1 SQVTM, CDR2 ANQGSEA. V gave up 7 bases and J gave up 9 bases; unmatched junction bases: 7. CDR3 nucleotide sequence: TGCAGCGGGAGCATACTAGCGGGAACGCAGTATTTT. It codes for CSGSILAGTQYF.

The chain is built from TRBV6-5 and TRBJ2-1, with D perhaps TRBD2 (6 bases). CDR3 length: 12 residues. The ends were cut back, 10 bases at V and 7 bases at J, with 14 bases in the middle. Germline-derived CDR1 and CDR2 are MNHEY and SVGAGI. The CDR3 is CATGRGRNEQFF. Written as DNA, the CDR3 is TGTGCCACCGGACGGGGGAGGAATGAGCAGTTCTTC.